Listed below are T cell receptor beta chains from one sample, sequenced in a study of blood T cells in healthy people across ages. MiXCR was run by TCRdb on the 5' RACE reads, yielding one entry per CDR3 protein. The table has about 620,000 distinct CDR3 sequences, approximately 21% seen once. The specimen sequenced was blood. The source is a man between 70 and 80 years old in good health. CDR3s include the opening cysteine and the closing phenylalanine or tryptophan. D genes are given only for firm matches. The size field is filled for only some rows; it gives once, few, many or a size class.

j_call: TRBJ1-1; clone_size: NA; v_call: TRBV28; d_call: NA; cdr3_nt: TGTGCCAGCAGTTTAAGACCCACTGAAGCTTTCTTT; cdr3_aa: CASSLRPTEAFF
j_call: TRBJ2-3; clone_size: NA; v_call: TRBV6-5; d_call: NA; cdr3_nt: TGTGCCAGCAGTTACTCGCAGGGCAGCACAGATACGCAGTATTTT; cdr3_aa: CASSYSQGSTDTQYF
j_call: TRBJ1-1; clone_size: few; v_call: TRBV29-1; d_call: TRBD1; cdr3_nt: TGCAGCGTTGAAACATCGACAGGGGGTTTGGCTTTCTTT; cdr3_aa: CSVETSTGGLAFF
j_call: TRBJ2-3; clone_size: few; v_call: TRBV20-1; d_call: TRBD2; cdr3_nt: TGCAGTGCTAGTGGTCCTAGCGGGAGATCTACGCAGTATTTT; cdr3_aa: CSASGPSGRSTQYF
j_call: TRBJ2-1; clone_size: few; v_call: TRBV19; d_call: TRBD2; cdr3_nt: TGTGCCAGTAGTCCAACTAGCGGGAGGGCCTCCTACAATGAGCAGTTCTTC; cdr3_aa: CASSPTSGRASYNEQFF
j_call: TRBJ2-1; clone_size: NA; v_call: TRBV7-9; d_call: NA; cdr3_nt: TGTGCCAGCAGCCCCAGGGGACCAAGCGAAGAGTTCTTC; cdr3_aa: CASSPRGPSEEFF
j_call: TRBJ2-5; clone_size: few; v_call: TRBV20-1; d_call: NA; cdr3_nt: TGCAGTGCTAGAGATAGGACAGTTCAAGAGACCCAGTACTTC; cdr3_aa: CSARDRTVQETQYF
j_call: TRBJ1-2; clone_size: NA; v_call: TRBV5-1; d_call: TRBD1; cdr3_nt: TGCGCCAGCAGCCCGGGACAGGGGACTCGCGTAGGCTATGGCTACACCTTC; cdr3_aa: CASSPGQGTRVGYGYTF
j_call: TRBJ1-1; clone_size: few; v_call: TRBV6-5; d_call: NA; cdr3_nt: TGTGCCAGCAGTTACCCTACGGACTGGGGCACTGAAGCTTTCTTT; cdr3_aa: CASSYPTDWGTEAFF
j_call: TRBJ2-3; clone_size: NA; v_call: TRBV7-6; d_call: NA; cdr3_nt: TGTGCCAGCAGTTCCATAGCACCCACTGATACGCAGTATTTT; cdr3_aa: CASSSIAPTDTQYF
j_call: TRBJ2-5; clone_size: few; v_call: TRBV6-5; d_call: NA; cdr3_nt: TGTGCCAGCAGTTCATGGACCGCCTCCCAAGAGACCCAGTACTTC; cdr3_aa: CASSSWTASQETQYF
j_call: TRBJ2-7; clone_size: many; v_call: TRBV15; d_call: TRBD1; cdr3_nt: TGTGCCACCAGCATAAGACAGGGGCACTCCTACGAGCAGTACTTC; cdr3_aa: CATSIRQGHSYEQYF
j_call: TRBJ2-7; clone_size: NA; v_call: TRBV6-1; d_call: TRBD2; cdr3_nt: TGTGCCAGCAGTGGGACTAGCCTCTACGAGCAGTACTTC; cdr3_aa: CASSGTSLYEQYF
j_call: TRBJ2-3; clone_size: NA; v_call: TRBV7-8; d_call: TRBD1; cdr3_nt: TGTGCCAGCAGCTTACGACAGGGGGCACCGCGCACAGATACGCAGTATTTT; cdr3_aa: CASSLRQGAPRTDTQYF
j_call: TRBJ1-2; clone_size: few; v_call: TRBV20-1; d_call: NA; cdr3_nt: TGCAGTGCTAGAGATCCGGACAGCGTCTATGGCTACACCTTC; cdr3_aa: CSARDPDSVYGYTF
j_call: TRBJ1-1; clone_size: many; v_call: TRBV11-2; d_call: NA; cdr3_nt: TGTGCCAGCACCAGGGTAGATAACACTGAAGCTTTCTTT; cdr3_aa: CASTRVDNTEAFF
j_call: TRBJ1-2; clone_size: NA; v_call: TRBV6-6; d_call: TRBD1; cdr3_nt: TGTGCCAGCAGTGTACAGGGGGCTCATGGCTACACCTTC; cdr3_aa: CASSVQGAHGYTF
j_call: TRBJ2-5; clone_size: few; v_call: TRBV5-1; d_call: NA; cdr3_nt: TGCGCCAGCAGCCCGGAGGGGAGGGGGGCCACCCAGTACTTC; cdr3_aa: CASSPEGRGATQYF
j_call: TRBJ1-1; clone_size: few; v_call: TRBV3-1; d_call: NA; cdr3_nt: TGTGCCAGCAGCCAAGTATACGGGGCCACTGAAGCTTTCTTT; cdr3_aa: CASSQVYGATEAFF
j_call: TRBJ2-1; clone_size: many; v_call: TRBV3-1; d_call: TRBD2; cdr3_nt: TGTGCCAGCAGCCTTAGCGGGAGCGGCGATGAGCAGTTCTTC; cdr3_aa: CASSLSGSGDEQFF
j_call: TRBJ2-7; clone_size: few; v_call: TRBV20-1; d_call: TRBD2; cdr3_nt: TGCAGTGCCCCCGGACTAGCGGATACTCCCTACGAGCAGTACTTC; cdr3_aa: CSAPGLADTPYEQYF
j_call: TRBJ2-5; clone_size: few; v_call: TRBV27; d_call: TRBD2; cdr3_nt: TGTGCCAGCAGTTTGAACGGGAGGCGCCAAGAGACCCAGTACTTC; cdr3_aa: CASSLNGRRQETQYF
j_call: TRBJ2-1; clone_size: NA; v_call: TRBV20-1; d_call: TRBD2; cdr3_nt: TGCAGTGCTACCGAACAGCAGGGACTAGCGGGATACTTAGACTCCTACAATGAGCAGTTCTTC; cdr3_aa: CSATEQQGLAGYLDSYNEQFF
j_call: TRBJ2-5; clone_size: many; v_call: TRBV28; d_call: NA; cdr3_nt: TGTGCCAGCAGTTTGTTACAGGAGTACCAAGAGACCCAGTACTTC; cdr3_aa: CASSLLQEYQETQYF
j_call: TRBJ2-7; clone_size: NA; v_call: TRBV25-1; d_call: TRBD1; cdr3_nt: TGTGCCAGCAGTTCTACTCGACAGGGCTACGAGCAGTACTTC; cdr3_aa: CASSSTRQGYEQYF
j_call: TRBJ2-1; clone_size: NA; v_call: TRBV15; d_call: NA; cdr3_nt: TGTGCCACCAACATAGTCCGGGGCGTCGGTGAGCAGTTCTTC; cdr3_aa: CATNIVRGVGEQFF
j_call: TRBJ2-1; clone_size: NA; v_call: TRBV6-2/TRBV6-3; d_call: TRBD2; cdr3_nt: TGTGCCAGCAGTTTTTGGTTGGCGGGAGGGCCGAGTAATGAGCAGTTCTTC; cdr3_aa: CASSFWLAGGPSNEQFF
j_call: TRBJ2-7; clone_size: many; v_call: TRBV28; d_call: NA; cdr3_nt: TGTGCCAGCAGCCGGGGCTCCTACGAGCAGTACTTC; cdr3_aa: CASSRGSYEQYF
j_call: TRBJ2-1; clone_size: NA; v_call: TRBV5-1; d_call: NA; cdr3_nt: TGCGCCAGCACAGGGTGGGGGTACTACAATGAGCAGTTCTTC; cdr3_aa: CASTGWGYYNEQFF
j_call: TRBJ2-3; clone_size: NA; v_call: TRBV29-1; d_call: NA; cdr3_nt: TGCAGCGTTGACCCAACACGCACAGATACGCAGTATTTT; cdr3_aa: CSVDPTRTDTQYF